This is a list of T cell receptor beta chains from one sample in a study of T cells in Graves' hyperthyroidism and ophthalmopathy. MiXCR, applied by TCRdb to the multiplex PCR reads, yields one record per CDR3 protein. Among some 380,000 distinct CDR3 sequences listed, less than 15% were seen once. Material for sequencing was blood. The receptors originated from a young man with Graves' hyperthyroidism that later progressed to Graves' ophthalmopathy. Each CDR3 is given with its conserved first and last residue. A D gene is named only where the DNA matches it firmly. Size values are once, few and many counts, or a class for expanded clones, and some rows have none.

j_call,d_call,clone_size,v_call,cdr3_length,cdr3_aa,cdr3_nt
TRBJ1-6,NA,many,TRBV2,13,CASSRGEISPLHF,TGTGCCAGCAGCCGCGGGGAAATTTCACCCCTCCACTTT
TRBJ2-5,TRBD2,NA,TRBV6-2/TRBV6-3,16,CASGLAGGGRQETQYF,TGTGCCAGTGGACTAGCGGGGGGAGGGCGCCAAGAGACCCAGTACTTC
TRBJ2-5,NA,NA,TRBV27,13,CASSWNLGETQYF,TGTGCCAGCAGTTGGAATTTGGGAGAGACCCAGTACTTC
TRBJ2-7,NA,many,TRBV3-1,13,CASSPKGSVEQYF,TGTGCCAGCAGCCCGAAGGGGAGTGTCGAGCAGTACTTC
TRBJ2-7,NA,few,TRBV6-2/TRBV6-3,14,CASSYLDSSYEQYF,TGTGCCAGCAGTTACCTAGACAGCTCCTACGAGCAGTACTTC
TRBJ1-1,NA,many,TRBV6-5,16,CASSYSSTGLNTEAFF,TGTGCCAGCAGTTACTCTTCGACAGGACTGAACACTGAAGCTTTCTTT
TRBJ2-3,NA,many,TRBV6-1,15,CASSEFGGYTDTQYF,TGTGCCAGCAGTGAGTTCGGTGGTTACACAGATACGCAGTATTTT
TRBJ1-1,TRBD1,few,TRBV7-9,13,CASSLGQWTEAFF,TGTGCCAGCAGCCTGGGACAGTGGACTGAAGCTTTCTTT
TRBJ1-1,TRBD1,few,TRBV7-8,17,CASSVKVTGALNTEAFF,TGTGCCAGCAGCGTTAAGGTAACAGGGGCTCTGAACACTGAAGCTTTCTTT
TRBJ2-3,NA,few,TRBV7-2,15,CASSLPGLPLDTQYF,TGTGCCAGCAGCTTACCGGGACTCCCTTTAGATACGCAGTATTTT
TRBJ1-2,TRBD1,NA,TRBV6-1,12,CVSSATGVGYTF,TGTGTCAGCAGTGCTACAGGGGTTGGCTACACCTTC
TRBJ1-1,TRBD1,many,TRBV2,15,CASSQEGTGLAEAFF,TGTGCCAGCAGCCAAGAGGGGACAGGGCTGGCTGAAGCTTTCTTT
TRBJ1-1,NA,few,TRBV30,13,CAWSGDGNTEAFF,TGTGCCTGGAGTGGAGACGGTAACACTGAAGCTTTCTTT
TRBJ2-1,TRBD2,many,TRBV3-1,19,CASSQDRTSGGALYNEQFF,TGTGCCAGCAGCCAAGATCGGACTAGCGGGGGGGCTCTGTACAATGAGCAGTTCTTC
TRBJ1-1,TRBD1,few,TRBV18,13,CASVGQGAAEAFF,TGTGCCAGCGTGGGACAGGGGGCCGCTGAAGCTTTCTTT
TRBJ1-1,TRBD1,few,TRBV5-4,14,CASSLGTVGTEAFF,TGTGCCAGCAGCCTAGGGACAGTGGGGACTGAAGCTTTCTTT
TRBJ1-3,NA,many,TRBV10-3,17,CAISDRNHPGRGNTIYF,TGTGCCATCAGTGACCGAAACCACCCAGGGCGAGGAAACACCATATATTTT
TRBJ1-1,NA,NA,TRBV7-9,14,CASSLALVNTEACF,TGTGCCAGCAGCTTAGCGCTAGTCAACACTGAAGCTTGCTTT
TRBJ1-5,TRBD1,NA,TRBV4-1,19,CASSQDYGTGGSGNQPQHF,TGCGCCAGCAGCCAAGATTATGGGACAGGGGGCTCGGGCAATCAGCCCCAGCATTTT
TRBJ2-2,NA,few,TRBV7-9,16,CASSEQGPLNTGELFF,TGTGCCAGCAGCGAGCAGGGTCCATTGAACACCGGGGAGCTGTTTTTT
TRBJ2-5,TRBD1,many,TRBV6-6,14,CASSYGTGGETQYF,TGTGCCAGCAGTTACGGGACAGGGGGAGAGACCCAGTACTTC
TRBJ2-3,NA,few,TRBV6-1,15,CASSEPGYGTDTQYF,TGTGCCAGCAGTGAACCGGGATATGGCACAGATACGCAGTATTTT
TRBJ2-2,NA,NA,TRBV2,14,CASSPMTIAGELFF,TGTGCCAGCAGCCCTATGACAATCGCCGGGGAGCTGTTTTTT
TRBJ1-3,TRBD1,many,TRBV2,13,CASSGTEGNTIYF,TGTGCCAGCAGCGGGACAGAAGGAAACACCATATATTTT
TRBJ1-5,TRBD1,many,TRBV12-3/TRBV12-4,15,CASSPPGTANQPQHF,TGTGCCAGCAGTCCACCCGGGACAGCCAATCAGCCCCAGCATTTT
TRBJ2-7,NA,NA,TRBV27,14,CASSLSTGPYEQYF,TGTGCCAGCAGTTTATCGACTGGGCCCTACGAGCAGTACTTC
TRBJ2-1,TRBD2,NA,TRBV7-9,15,CASSTGLAGAQEQFF,TGTGCCAGCAGCACAGGACTAGCGGGGGCTCAGGAGCAGTTCTTC
TRBJ2-7,NA,many,TRBV12-3/TRBV12-4,12,CASSDQGYEQYF,TGTGCCAGCAGTGATCAGGGGTACGAGCAGTACTTC
TRBJ1-5,TRBD1,NA,TRBV28,15,CASSFGRGDRKPQHF,TGTGCCAGCAGTTTCGGCAGGGGGGATAGGAAGCCCCAGCATTTT
TRBJ1-1,NA,few,TRBV5-1,12,CASSLGTSEAFF,TGCGCCAGCAGCTTGGGGACCTCTGAAGCTTTCTTT
TRBJ2-7,NA,many,TRBV12-3/TRBV12-4,13,CASSSDRFYEQYF,TGTGCCAGCAGTTCGGACAGATTCTACGAGCAGTACTTC
TRBJ1-6,NA,few,TRBV20-1,14,CSGSRGSYNSPLHF,TGCAGTGGGAGCCGAGGCTCCTATAATTCACCCCTCCACTTT
TRBJ2-1,TRBD1,many,TRBV5-1,15,CASSLGWGQLYEQFF,TGCGCCAGCAGCTTGGGGTGGGGACAGCTCTATGAGCAGTTCTTC
TRBJ2-2,NA,NA,TRBV4-1,14,CASSQVQEAWELFF,TGCGCCAGCAGCCAAGTGCAGGAGGCATGGGAGCTGTTTTTT